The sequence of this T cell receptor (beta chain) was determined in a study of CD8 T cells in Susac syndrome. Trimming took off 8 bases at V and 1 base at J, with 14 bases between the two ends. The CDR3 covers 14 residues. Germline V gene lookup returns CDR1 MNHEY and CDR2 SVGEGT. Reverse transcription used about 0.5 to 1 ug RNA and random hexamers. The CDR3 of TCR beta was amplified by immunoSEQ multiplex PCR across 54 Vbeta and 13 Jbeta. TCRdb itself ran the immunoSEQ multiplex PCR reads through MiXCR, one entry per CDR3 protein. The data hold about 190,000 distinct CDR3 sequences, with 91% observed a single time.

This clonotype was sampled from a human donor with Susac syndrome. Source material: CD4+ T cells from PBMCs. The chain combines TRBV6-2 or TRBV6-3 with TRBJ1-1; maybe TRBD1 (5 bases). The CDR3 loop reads CASASGRENTEAFF. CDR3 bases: TGTGCCAGCGCGTCGGGCAGGGAGAACACTGAAGCTTTCTTT.